These 19 T cell receptor beta chains came from one sample sequenced in a study of Graves' ophthalmopathy and Graves' hyperthyroidism. CDR3 regions of TCR beta were amplified from RNA transcripts. An initial RT-PCR round employing HTBI primers preceded a second-round multiplex PCR. TCRdb reprocessed the multiplex PCR reads with MiXCR, giving one entry per CDR3 protein. The sample carries about 380,000 distinct CDR3 sequences, 15% recorded once. Sequenced: peripheral blood. Receptors were obtained from a woman between 18 and 29 years old with stable Graves' hyperthyroidism.

This clonotype was counted at least ten times. The chain couples TRBV6-2 or TRBV6-3 to TRBJ2-4, with 9 nucleotides matching TRBD1. J was trimmed by 0 bases and V by 6 bases; bases with no gene match: 3. The CDR3 length is 15 residues. CDR1 and CDR2 from the germline V gene are MNHEY and SVGEGT. DNA of the CDR3: TGTGCCAGCAGGGACAGGGGCTTAGCCAAAAACATTCAGTACTTC. It codes for CASRDRGLAKNIQYF.

This clonotype has just a few counts. The V and J genes are TRBV19 and TRBJ1-3, with 7 bases fitting TRBD1. There are 19 residues in the CDR3. Germline V lookup: CDR1 LNHDA, CDR2 SQIVND (reference sequence). Unmatched junction bases numbered 14, after V lost 3 bases and J lost 0 bases. The CDR3 protein is CASSIANTGERFSGNTIYF. CDR3 DNA: TGTGCCAGTAGTATCGCAAATACAGGGGAGAGGTTCTCTGGAAACACCATATATTTT. Full variable domain (rest looked up from reference TRBV19 and TRBJ1-3): DGGITQSPKYLFRKEGQNVTLSCEQNLNHDAMYWYRQDPGQGLRLIYYSQIVNDFQKGDIAEGYSVSREKKESFPLTVTSAQKNPTAFYLCASSIANTGERFSGNTIYFGEGSWLTVV.

This clonotype has at least ten counts. The chain employs TRBV7-9 and TRBJ2-3; weak D call: TRBD2 (6 bases). V was shortened by 5 bases and J by 14 bases, with 23 bases between the two germline ends. In germline, CDR1 is SEHNR, CDR2 FQNEAQ (reference sequence). This CDR3 is built from 14 residues. In DNA form, the CDR3 reads TGTGCCAGCAGCAACGACACCCGGAGGCTAGCGTGGTATTTT. This codes for CASSNDTRRLAWYF.

This clonotype was seen a handful of times. The CDR3 sequence is CASSPQGFDEQYF. The CDR3 DNA follows: TGTGCCAGCTCACCCCAGGGGTTCGACGAGCAGTACTTC. The V call is TRBV18, the J call TRBJ2-7, with a tentative D call TRBD1 (6 bases). The germline gives CDR1 KGHSH, CDR2 LQKENI. Trimming cost V 3 bases and J 5 bases, with 11 bases left between them. The CDR3 loop spans 13 amino acids.

This sequence joins TRBV7-3 and TRBJ2-3; 8 bases are a match to TRBD2. The CDR3 sequence is 13 residues long. Trimming at V came to 3 bases and at J to 6 bases, leaving 2 bases not matched to a gene. Germline V gene sequence: CDR1 SGHTA, CDR2 FQGTGA. The CDR3 region has the DNA TGTGCCAGCAGCTTCGGGGGGGCGGATACGCAGTATTTT. Residues: CASSFGGADTQYF.

This clonotype showed up many times. This chain connects TRBV20-1 to TRBJ2-7, with 7 bases that match TRBD2. Germline V lookup: CDR1 DFQATT, CDR2 SNEGSKA (reference sequence). Trimming cost V 0 bases and J 7 bases; bases outside gene matches: 9. The CDR3 loop spans 14 amino acids. CDR3 nucleotides: TGCAGTGCTAGAGATCTGAGCGGGGCTGGAGAGCAGTACTTC. Its translation is CSARDLSGAGEQYF.

This clonotype was seen ten or more times. The chain recombines TRBV2 with TRBJ2-2; no clear D. The CDR3 extends over 13 amino acids. Per the germline V gene, CDR1 is SNHLY and CDR2 is FYNNEI. Trimming left V 7 bases short and J 7 bases short, with 13 bases between. The CDR3 sequence is CASTPLMVGELFF. DNA of the CDR3: TGTGCCAGCACCCCGCTTATGGTCGGGGAGCTGTTTTTT.

This clonotype was detected a few times. J is TRBJ2-2 and V is TRBV7-2; the D call may be TRBD1 or TRBD2 (5 bases each). In germline, CDR1 is SGHTA, CDR2 FQGNSA. The CDR3 runs to 13 residues. The V end lost 5 bases, the J end lost 6 bases, and 10 bases lay between the germline ends. CDR3 in amino acids: CASSRPGPGELFF. The CDR3, as DNA: TGTGCCAGCAGCCGCCCGGGACCCGGGGAGCTGTTTTTT.

This clonotype appeared many times. This rearrangement joins TRBV19 to TRBJ2-7, with a tentative D call TRBD2 (7 bases). V lost 4 bases, J lost 6 bases, and 16 bases lay in between. CDR1 and CDR2 from the germline V gene are LNHDA and SQIVND (reference sequence). The CDR3 has 14 amino acids. The CDR3 reads CASSTKKGGGEQYF. The DNA of the CDR3 is TGTGCCAGTAGTACGAAAAAGGGGGGGGGCGAGCAGTACTTC.

This clonotype was observed at least ten times. This chain joins TRBV19 and TRBJ2-5; D possibly corresponds to TRBD2 (6 bases). CDR1 and CDR2 from the germline V gene are LNHDA and SQIVND (reference sequence). CDR3 length: 14 residues. V was pared by 4 bases and J by 12 bases, with 21 bases between. This chain's CDR3 is CASSTGRDSAGKYF. The CDR3 nucleotides are TGTGCCAGTAGTACCGGACGAGATTCCGCGGGGAAGTACTTC.

This clonotype was seen repeatedly, ten times or more. CDR3: CASSLIQGLAFF. The CDR3 DNA follows: TGTGCCAGCAGTTTAATCCAGGGTTTAGCTTTCTTT. The chain uses TRBV28 and TRBJ1-1; D is perhaps TRBD1 (5 bases). V lost 2 bases and J 10 bases, leaving 11 bases between the germline ends. The length of the CDR3 is 12 residues. The germline CDR1 and CDR2 sequences are MDHEN and SYDVKM.

This clonotype was counted many times. V and J are TRBV2 and TRBJ2-4, with D uncertain. V was clipped by 0 bases and J by 6 bases, with 6 bases between them. Germline loops: CDR1 SNHLY, CDR2 FYNNEI. The CDR3 has 13 amino acids. The CDR3 DNA is TGTGCCAGCAGTGAAGCGCTTAGAAACATTCAGTACTTC. This sequence encodes CASSEALRNIQYF. Looking up the rest from reference TRBV2 and TRBJ2-4 gives the full variable domain: EPEVTQTPSHQVTQMGQEVILRCVPISNHLYFYWYRQILGQKVEFLVSFYNNEISEKSEIFDDQFSVERPDGSNFTLKIRSTKLEDSAMYFCASSEALRNIQYFGAGTRLSVL.

The chain has TRBV12-3 or TRBV12-4 and TRBJ1-3; D gene uncertain. The V gene lost 7 bases and the J gene lost 8 bases, with 15 bases spanning the gap. The CDR3 loop spans 13 amino acids. The CDR3 DNA reads TGTGCCAGCACCCAGTCACTCCGGGACACCATATATTTT. Its translation is CASTQSLRDTIYF.

This clonotype appeared many times. The chain joins TRBV7-9 to TRBJ1-6, with unresolved D. Germline loops: CDR1 SEHNR, CDR2 FQNEAQ (reference sequence). V shed 3 bases and J shed 13 bases, with 10 bases lying between them. The CDR3 totals 12 residues. The CDR3 spells CASSLPAGPLHF. DNA of the CDR3: TGTGCCAGCAGCTTGCCAGCGGGGCCCCTCCACTTT.

This clonotype was counted many times. Here the CDR3 reads CSASRAGGNYATQYF. CDR3 DNA sequence: TGCAGCGCCTCAAGGGCCGGGGGAAACTACGCGACCCAGTACTTC. This chain connects TRBV20-1 to TRBJ2-5; a weak D match, TRBD2 (6 bases). The CDR3 consists of 15 residues. Looked up from germline, CDR1 is DFQATT and CDR2 is SNEGSKA (reference sequence).

This clonotype was seen at least ten times. V is TRBV7-2 and J is TRBJ1-6; D may be TRBD1 (5 bases). Germline V CDR1 and CDR2: SGHTA, FQGNSA. Deletions cut 5 bases from V and 7 bases from J, with 21 bases between. The CDR3 consists of 17 residues. CDR3 sequence (DNA): TGTGCCAGCAGCCTAGGGGTGGTGACAAGGGGAAATTCACCCCTCCACTTT. This codes for CASSLGVVTRGNSPLHF.

This clonotype was picked up a small number of times. V and J are TRBV19 and TRBJ2-5; 7 bases align to TRBD1. Losses at the gene ends were 9 bases for V and 3 bases for J; bases not matched to a gene: 7. Germline CDR1 reads LNHDA; CDR2 reads SQIVND (reference sequence). The CDR3 sequence is 13 residues long. CDR3 DNA sequence: TGTGCCAGCAGACAGGGTTGGGAAGAGACCCAGTACTTC. Translating it yields CASRQGWEETQYF.

The table lists this clonotype with many counts. The chain recombines TRBV7-2 with TRBJ1-2, with 7 nucleotides matching TRBD1. Germline V gene data show CDR1 as SGHTA and CDR2 as FQGNSA. With 1 base clipped from V and 4 bases from J, the junction kept 3 bases outside the gene matches. This CDR3 comprises 14 residues. This chain's CDR3 is CASSLGGQLYGYTF. The CDR3 DNA sequence: TGTGCCAGCAGCTTAGGGGGACAGCTCTATGGCTACACCTTC.

The chain couples TRBV7-8 to TRBJ1-5, with D uncertain. With 0 bases removed from V and 0 bases from J, the gap between germline ends came to 6 bases. This CDR3 spans 15 amino acids. CDR1 is SGHVS and CDR2 is FQNEAQ in the germline V gene. This CDR3 is CASSLAWNSNQPQHF. CDR3 nucleotide sequence: TGTGCCAGCAGCTTAGCGTGGAATAGCAATCAGCCCCAGCATTTT.